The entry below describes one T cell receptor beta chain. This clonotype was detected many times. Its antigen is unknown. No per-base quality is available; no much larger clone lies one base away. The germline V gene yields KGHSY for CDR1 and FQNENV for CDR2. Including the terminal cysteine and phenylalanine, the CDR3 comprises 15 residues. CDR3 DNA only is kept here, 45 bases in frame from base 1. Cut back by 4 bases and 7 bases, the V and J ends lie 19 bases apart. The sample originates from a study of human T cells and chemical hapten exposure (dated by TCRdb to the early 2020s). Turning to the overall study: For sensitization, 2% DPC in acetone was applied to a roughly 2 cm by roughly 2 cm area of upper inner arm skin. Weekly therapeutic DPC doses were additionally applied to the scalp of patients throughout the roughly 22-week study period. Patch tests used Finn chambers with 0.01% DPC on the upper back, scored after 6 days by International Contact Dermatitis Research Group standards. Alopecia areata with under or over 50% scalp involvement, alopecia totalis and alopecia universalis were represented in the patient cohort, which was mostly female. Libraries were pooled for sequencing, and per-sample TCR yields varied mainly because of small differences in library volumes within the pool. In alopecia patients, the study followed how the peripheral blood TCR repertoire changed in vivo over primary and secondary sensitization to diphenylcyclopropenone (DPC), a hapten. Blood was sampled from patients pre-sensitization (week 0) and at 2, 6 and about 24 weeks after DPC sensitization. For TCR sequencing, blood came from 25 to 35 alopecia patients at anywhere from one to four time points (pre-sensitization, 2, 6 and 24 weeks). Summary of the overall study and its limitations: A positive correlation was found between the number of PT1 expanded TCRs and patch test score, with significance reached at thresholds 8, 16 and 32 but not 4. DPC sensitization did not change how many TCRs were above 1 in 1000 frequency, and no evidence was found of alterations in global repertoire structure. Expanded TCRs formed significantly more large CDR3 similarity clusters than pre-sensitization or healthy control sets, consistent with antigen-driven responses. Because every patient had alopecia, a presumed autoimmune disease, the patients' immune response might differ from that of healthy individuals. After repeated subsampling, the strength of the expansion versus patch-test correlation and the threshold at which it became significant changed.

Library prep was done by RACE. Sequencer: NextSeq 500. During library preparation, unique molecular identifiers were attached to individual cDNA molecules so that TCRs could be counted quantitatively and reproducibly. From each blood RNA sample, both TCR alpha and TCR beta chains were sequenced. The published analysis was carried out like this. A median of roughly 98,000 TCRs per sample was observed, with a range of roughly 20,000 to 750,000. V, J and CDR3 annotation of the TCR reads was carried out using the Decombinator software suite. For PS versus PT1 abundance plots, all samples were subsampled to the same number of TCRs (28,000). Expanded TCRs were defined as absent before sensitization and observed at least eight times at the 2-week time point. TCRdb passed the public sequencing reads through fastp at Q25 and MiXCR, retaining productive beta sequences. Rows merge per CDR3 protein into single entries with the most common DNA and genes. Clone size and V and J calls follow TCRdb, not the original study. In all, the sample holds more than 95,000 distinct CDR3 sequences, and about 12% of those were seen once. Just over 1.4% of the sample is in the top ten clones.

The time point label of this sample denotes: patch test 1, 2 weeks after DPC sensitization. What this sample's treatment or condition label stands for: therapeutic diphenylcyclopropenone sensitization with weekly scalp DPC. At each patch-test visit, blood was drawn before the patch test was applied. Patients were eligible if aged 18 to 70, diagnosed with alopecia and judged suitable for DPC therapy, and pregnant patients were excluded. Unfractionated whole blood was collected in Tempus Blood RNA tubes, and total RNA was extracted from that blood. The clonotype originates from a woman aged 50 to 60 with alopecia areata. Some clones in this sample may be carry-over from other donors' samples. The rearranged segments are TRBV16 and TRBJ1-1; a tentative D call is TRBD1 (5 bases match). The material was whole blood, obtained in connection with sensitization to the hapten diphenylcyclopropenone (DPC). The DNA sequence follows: TGTGCCAGCAGCCCAACAACTTCCCGGGACGGTGAAGCTTTCTTT. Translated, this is CASSPTTSRDGEAFF.